The entry below gives a single TCR beta chain sequence along with its context. Its antigen is still unknown. The data stem from a study of cytomegalovirus exposure and HLA in healthy donors. Study-wide results and caveats: TRBV6-2, TRBV6-3 and some other V segments were excluded as indistinguishable. In vitro data verified three CMV-associated chains as specific for CMV antigens.

The CDR3 loop spans 15 amino acids. CDR1 and CDR2 (germline): SQVTM, ANQGSEA. Trimming took 1 base from V and 2 from J; bases not matched to a gene: 2. Healthy donors of bone marrow made up the group. The PCR employed 60 Vbeta primers together with 13 Jbeta primers. Some clones are missing from TCRdb's copy, which holds only in-frame ones; the method was immunoSEQ multiplex PCR. The sample contains around 100,000 clones, 65% to 85% of which appear only once. The clonotype originates from a man aged 45-65 years in good health and CMV-seronegative. The rearrangement links TRBV29-1 to TRBJ2-2; 9 nucleotides match TRBD1. The material sequenced was PBMCs. The CDR3 protein is CSVEGTGENTGELFF. CDR3 sequence (DNA): TGCAGCGTTGAAGGGACAGGGGAAAACACCGGGGAGCTGTTTTTT.